The rows below give T cell receptor beta chains drawn from one sample of a study of Graves' ophthalmopathy and Graves' hyperthyroidism. TCRdb analysed the multiplex PCR reads with MiXCR anew, one entry per CDR3 protein. The sample records 650,000 to 800,000 distinct CDR3 sequences, approximately 39% being singletons. The sequenced sample consisted of peripheral blood. The receptors were gathered from an adult man with Graves' ophthalmopathy. Each CDR3 is given with its conserved first and last residue.

TRBV10-3	TRBJ2-2	CASSPRGPGGTGELFF
TRBV10-3	TRBJ2-7	CASSRTGSSHEQYF
TRBV11-2	TRBJ2-7	CASSQDDF
TRBV29-1	TRBJ2-5	CSDSGTGQETQYF
TRBV2	TRBJ1-1	CASSEKGALNTEASF
TRBV12-5	TRBJ2-5	CASGFRLAGVQETQYF
TRBV20-1	TRBJ1-3	CSARDPQSDRGTIYF
TRBV20-1	TRBJ2-7	CSARGTRDYEQYF
TRBV5-6	TRBJ2-7	CASSLQGTGSSYEQYF
TRBV5-6	TRBJ2-7	CASSFGGGRREQYF
TRBV10-3	TRBJ1-5	CAISEDSPANHQPQHF
TRBV9	TRBJ1-1	CASSADRELPEAFF
TRBV29-1	TRBJ1-1	CSLASGWSTEAFF
TRBV19	-	CASSIAGGGGHNEQFF
TRBV6-1	TRBJ2-7	CATGLYEQYF
TRBV6-5	TRBJ1-1	CASSRGHNTEAFF
TRBV2	TRBJ1-3	CASSERGETIYF
TRBV10-3	TRBJ1-6	CAIRGQGDSPLHF
TRBV18	TRBJ1-2	CASSPMEEQGYTF
TRBV7-9	TRBJ2-5	CASSPQGGSQPQYF
TRBV12-3/TRBV12-4	TRBJ1-6	CASSLVLDYNSPLHF
TRBV10-1	TRBJ2-7	CASSYRTPYEQYF
TRBV25-1	TRBJ2-7	CARGGGLYEQYF
TRBV10-3	TRBJ1-5	CAISSYRGTVNEHF
TRBV10-3	TRBJ2-5	CAISEQQETQYF
TRBV12-3/TRBV12-4	TRBJ1-2	CASSQRHYGYTF
TRBV7-2	TRBJ2-6	CASSPEDRATSSGANVLTF
TRBV29-1	TRBJ2-7	CSVEAANYEQYF
TRBV2	TRBJ1-2	CASSETGGMIGYTF
TRBV30	TRBJ1-5	CAWRGGSNQPQHF
TRBV14	TRBJ2-5	CASSPRRVTQETQYF
TRBV19	TRBJ1-1	CASSPGLSLSNTEAFF
TRBV10-3	TRBJ1-2	CAISEGQRYGYTF
TRBV7-2	TRBJ2-7	CASSLSPGLSSYEQYF
TRBV9	TRBJ2-7	CARSVDISYEQYF
TRBV10-3	TRBJ1-4	CAIGAANEKLFF
TRBV9	TRBJ1-2	CASSGRGGGYGYTF
TRBV10-3	TRBJ2-7	CASSEGQGSSYEQCF
TRBV9	TRBJ2-7	CASSVVAGGRNEQYF
TRBV3-1	TRBJ1-1	CASRHLEGTEAFF
TRBV30	TRBJ1-2	CAWSAGSYGYTF
TRBV30	TRBJ1-5	CAWSVDGNQPQHF
TRBV7-8	TRBJ2-2	CASSQHGGPDGELFF
TRBV9	TRBJ2-5	CASSDRYRETQYF
TRBV9	TRBJ1-2	CASSVHGYTF
TRBV6-5	TRBJ2-5	CASSYSGGSGVWETQYF
TRBV19	TRBJ1-5	CASSFRTGTLNQPQHF
TRBV7-3	TRBJ2-7	CASPKGGYEQYF